These 30 T cell receptor beta chains were sequenced from one sample in a study of T cell repertoires in aging, cancer and after chemotherapy. TCR beta rearrangements were amplified from peripheral blood genomic DNA. TRB rearrangements spanning V, D and J were amplified using mixed TRB-A/B primers. From the multiplex PCR reads, TCRdb called clonotypes with MiXCR, one entry per CDR3 protein. This sample has approximately 13,000 distinct CDR3 sequences; over 20% occur once, and the top ten carry 5% to 6%. The specimen sequenced was blood. These receptors came from a human donor in good health.

In this sample, this clonotype turned up a few times. This chain uses TRBV19 with TRBJ1-5; perhaps TRBD1 as D (5 bases). V shed 4 bases and J shed 3 bases, with 13 bases lying between them. Looked up from germline, CDR1 is LNHDA and CDR2 is SQIVND (reference sequence). The CDR3 is 15 residues long. The CDR3 reads CASSTPDRYNQPQHF. CDR3 DNA: TGTGCCAGTAGTACCCCAGACAGATACAATCAGCCCCAGCATTTT.

This clonotype was seen a handful of times. V gene TRBV13 combines with J gene TRBJ1-3, with D unresolved. This CDR3 has 15 residues. Germline V CDR1 and CDR2: PRHDT, FYEKMQ (reference sequence). Trimming shortened V by 3 bases and J by 4 bases, and 13 bases separated the two germline ends. This CDR3 is CASSFPGSSGNTIYF. The CDR3 DNA reads TGTGCCAGCAGCTTCCCGGGATCCTCCGGAAACACCATATATTTT.

By share, this clonotype ranks as medium-sized. The chain recombines TRBV27 with TRBJ1-1, with no clear D. The germline V gene encodes CDR1 MNHEY and CDR2 SMNVEV (reference sequence). The CDR3 spans 13 residues. V gave up 8 bases and J gave up 1 base, with 11 bases separating them. CDR3 bases: TGTGCCAGCGGCCACGATAGGAACACTGAAGCTTTCTTT. Translating gives CASGHDRNTEAFF.

This chain joins TRBV19 and TRBJ2-3; possibly TRBD1 or TRBD2 for D (7 bases each). The V gene's germline CDR1 is LNHDA and CDR2 SQIVND (reference sequence). V lost 6 bases and J lost 6, with 13 bases in between. There are 13 residues in the CDR3. Written as DNA, the CDR3 is TGTGCCAGTAGGGGCAGGGGGGGGGATACGCAGTATTTT. Translating gives CASRGRGGDTQYF.

The rearrangement uses TRBV6-5 and TRBJ2-5; D not resolved. This CDR3 spans 15 amino acids. The germline V and J ends were trimmed by 6 bases and 2 bases, with 16 bases remaining between them. The germline CDR1 and CDR2 sequences are MNHEY and SVGAGI. The CDR3 DNA follows: TGTGCCAGCAGCTACGGTCCTCGCATTCAAGAGACCCAGTACTTC. Its protein is CASSYGPRIQETQYF.

This clonotype is labeled as medium-sized. The V call is TRBV7-9, the J call TRBJ1-2, with D possibly matching TRBD1 (5 bases). Trimming cost V 5 bases and J 7 bases, with 11 bases left between them. The CDR3 spans 12 residues. Germline V gives CDR1 SEHNR, CDR2 FQNEAQ (reference sequence). This CDR3 is CASSHFGGGYTF. CDR3 DNA sequence: TGTGCCAGCAGCCATTTCGGGGGTGGCTACACCTTC.

V usage is TRBV20-1 and J usage is TRBJ1-1, with 8 nucleotides matching TRBD1. CDR1 is DFQATT, CDR2 SNEGSKA, per germline (reference sequence). This CDR3 spans 13 amino acids. V gave up 6 bases and J gave up 4 bases; unmatched junction bases: 7. The CDR3 protein is CSAPDRDITEAFF. The CDR3 coding sequence is TGCAGTGCCCCGGACAGGGATATCACTGAAGCTTTCTTT.

This clonotype was seen a single time. The rearrangement joins TRBV5-1 to TRBJ1-1, with 7 bases matching TRBD1. After removal of 0 bases from V and 2 bases from J, the junction contained 7 bases not matched to a gene. The germline V gene has CDR1 SGHRS and CDR2 YFSETQ. This CDR3 spans 16 amino acids. CDR3 DNA: TGCGCCAGCAGCTTGGGGGCAGGGGGGGGAAACACTGAAGCTTTCTTT. It codes for CASSLGAGGGNTEAFF.

By share of the sample, this clonotype is medium-sized. J is TRBJ1-2 and V is TRBV30, with 7 bases fitting TRBD1. Germline CDR1 is GTSNPN and CDR2 is SVGIG (reference sequence). After removal of 7 bases from V and 4 bases from J, the junction contained 12 bases not matched to a gene. CDR3 length: 14 residues. The CDR3 region has the DNA TGTGCCTTGACTAGGGGGCAGTACTCCTATGGCTACACCTTC. It encodes CALTRGQYSYGYTF. The variable domain in full, completed from reference TRBV30 and TRBJ1-2, reads SQTIHQWPATLVQPVGSPLSLECTVEGTSNPNLYWYRQAAGRGLQLLFYSVGIGQISSEVPQNLSASRPQDRQFILSSKKLLLSDSGFYLCALTRGQYSYGYTFGSGTRLTVV.

In its sample, this clonotype is medium-sized. The chain links TRBV6-5 to TRBJ1-2; D is undetermined. Trimming removed 4 bases at V and 3 bases at J, with 6 bases between. This CDR3 has 12 amino acids. Germline V lookup: CDR1 MNHEY, CDR2 SVGAGI. The CDR3 loop is CASSSGYYGYTF. The DNA for the CDR3 is TGTGCCAGCAGTTCCGGGTACTATGGCTACACCTTC.

In this sample, this clonotype turned up a few times. J is TRBJ1-1 and V is TRBV20-1; TRBD1 aligns across 9 bases. V lost 8 bases and J lost 6; bases outside the gene matches: 4. CDR3 length equals 11 residues. Germline CDR1 and CDR2: DFQATT and SNEGSKA (reference sequence). The CDR3, as DNA: TGCAGTAAGGACAGGGGCCCTGAAGCTTTCTTT. Residues: CSKDRGPEAFF.

In its sample, this clonotype was seen a few times. The CDR3 nucleotides are TGTGCCAGCAGCTCGCAATGGCCCCCGGAAGCTTTCTTT. Protein sequence: CASSSQWPPEAFF. J is TRBJ1-1 and V is TRBV7-6, with unresolved D. V was clipped by 4 bases and J by 8 bases, with 14 bases between them. There are 13 residues in the CDR3. In germline, CDR1 is SGHVS, CDR2 FNYEAQ.

This clonotype is classed as medium-sized. No DNA is shown, since the ends of the CDR3 on it are uncertain; the CDR3 is the one TCRdb lists. The genes are TRBV12-3 or TRBV12-4 and TRBJ1-2; the table assigns TRBD1, which was not confirmed against the DNA. The CDR3 totals 16 residues, both ends included. This chain's CDR3 is CASSTSGAVPNYGYTF.

The CDR3 loop is CASSFTGGEYEKLFF. As DNA, the CDR3 is TGTGCCAGCAGCTTCACAGGGGGCGAATATGAAAAACTGTTTTTT. This chain uses TRBV7-2 with TRBJ1-4; TRBD1 agrees at 9 bases. Germline V gene sequence: CDR1 SGHTA, CDR2 FQGNSA. Germline trimming cut 3 bases from V and 6 bases from J; bases unmatched to any gene: 5. The CDR3 sequence is 15 residues long. Full variable domain (missing parts from reference TRBV7-2 and TRBJ1-4): GAGVSQSPSNKVTEKGKDVELRCDPISGHTALYWYRQSLGQGLEFLIYFQGNSAPDKSGLPSDRFSAERTGGSVSTLTIQRTQQEDSAVYLCASSFTGGEYEKLFFGSGTQLSVL.

V is TRBV18 and J is TRBJ2-1; D remains ambiguous. In germline, CDR1 is KGHSH, CDR2 LQKENI. Trimming took 3 bases from V and 3 from J, leaving 15 bases between them. CDR3 size: 16 residues. The CDR3 loop is CASSPWTPTRYNEQFF. CDR3 nucleotide sequence: TGTGCCAGCTCACCTTGGACCCCTACCCGCTACAATGAGCAGTTCTTC.

This clonotype was found once. With a much larger clone just one base away, this may be a read error. This chain uses TRBV5-4 with TRBJ1-2; 9 nucleotides agree with TRBD1. The CDR3 has 15 amino acids. V lost 8 bases to trimming and J lost 8 bases; unmatched junction nucleotides: 16. Looked up from germline, CDR1 is SGHNT and CDR2 is YYREEE (reference sequence). CDR3: CASSIYGTGTFGYTF. The DNA for the CDR3 is TGTGCCAGTAGTATTTACGGGACAGGGACCTTCGGCTACACCTTC.

In this sample, this clonotype turned up many times. CDR3 nucleotides: TGTGCCAGCAGCCTATCGAGGGGGCTTGAGTCACCCCTCCACTTT. Encoded protein: CASSLSRGLESPLHF. The chain combines TRBV5-6 with TRBJ1-6; 7 nucleotides align to TRBD1. The CDR3 is 15 residues long. CDR1 and CDR2 from the germline V gene are SGHDT and YYEEEE. Trimming took 4 bases from V and 10 from J; bases not matched to a gene: 11.

The sample holds a few counts of this clonotype. This chain joins TRBV6-5 and TRBJ1-5; 9 bases agree with TRBD1. Germline V gives CDR1 MNHEY, CDR2 SVGAGI. The V segment lost 6 bases and the J segment 5 bases; nucleotides outside the gene matches: 11. The CDR3 contains 16 residues. The CDR3 spells CASSSAGQGIYQPQHF. The DNA of the CDR3 is TGTGCCAGCAGCTCCGCTGGACAGGGGATTTATCAGCCCCAGCATTTT.

Sample share makes this clonotype medium-sized. The rearrangement links TRBV7-6 to TRBJ1-2, with D possibly being TRBD1 (5 bases). CDR1 and CDR2 from the germline V gene are SGHVS and FNYEAQ. V shed 5 bases and J shed 7 bases, with 14 bases lying between them. CDR3 length equals 13 residues. CDR3 region: CASSPPGSGGYTF. The CDR3 DNA is TGTGCCAGCAGCCCCCCAGGGTCGGGTGGCTACACCTTC.

This clonotype was counted many times. The chain combines TRBV20-1 with TRBJ2-6; D is uncertain. In germline, CDR1 is DFQATT, CDR2 SNEGSKA (reference sequence). Between the trimmed V and J ends, which lost 5 bases and 1 base, there was a span of 6 bases. There are 13 residues in the CDR3. The CDR3 sequence: CSAHYSGANVLTF. The CDR3 nucleotides are TGCAGTGCTCATTATTCTGGGGCCAACGTCCTGACTTTC.

The chain recombines TRBV21-1 with TRBJ1-4; the D segment call TRBD1 is taken from the table without a DNA check. TRBV21-1 is a pseudogene segment. CDR3 length equals 16 residues. In nucleotides, the CDR3 is TGTGCCAGCAGCAACCCTGGGACCGCCGTGGACGAAAAACTGTTTTTT. Encoded protein: CASSNPGTAVDEKLFF.

By sample fraction, this clonotype is medium-sized. The V gene is TRBV19, the J gene TRBJ2-7, with 8 bases that match TRBD2. The CDR3 has 16 residues. Germline trimming cut 4 bases from V and 3 bases from J; bases unmatched to any gene: 11. Germline-derived CDR1 and CDR2 are LNHDA and SQIVND (reference sequence). The CDR3 DNA reads TGTGCCAGTAGTAGGGCTAGCGGGCAAAGTGTCTACGAGCAGTACTTC. It is translated as CASSRASGQSVYEQYF.

This clonotype appeared a few times. The V and J genes are TRBV6-4 and TRBJ2-3, with D possibly being TRBD1 (5 bases). Germline V gives CDR1 MRHNA, CDR2 SNTAGT. V was trimmed by 0 bases and J by 5 bases, leaving 12 bases between them. This CDR3 has 15 amino acids. The CDR3 sequence is CASSDSGVPGDTQYF. The CDR3 DNA reads TGTGCCAGCAGTGACTCAGGGGTTCCGGGAGATACGCAGTATTTT.

This clonotype is labeled medium-sized. J is TRBJ2-7 and V is TRBV20-1; perhaps TRBD1 as D (6 bases). The CDR3 loop spans 12 amino acids. The germline V gene has CDR1 DFQATT and CDR2 SNEGSKA (reference sequence). V shed 1 base and J shed 2 bases, with 6 bases lying between them. The chain's CDR3 is CSARGTAYEQYF. The CDR3 DNA reads TGCAGTGCTAGAGGGACAGCCTACGAGCAGTACTTC.

This rearrangement joins TRBV2 to TRBJ2-5, with D perhaps TRBD2 (5 bases). Between the trimmed V and J ends, which lost 3 bases and 5 bases, there was a span of 10 bases. CDR1 is SNHLY and CDR2 is FYNNEI in the germline V gene. CDR3 length equals 13 residues. CDR3 nucleotides: TGTGCCAGCAGTGAGGACTTCGGGGAGACCCAGTACTTC. Translation: CASSEDFGETQYF.

This clonotype is labeled medium-sized (0.01 to 0.1%). This chain joins TRBV6-5 and TRBJ2-1, with TRBD1 matching 8 bases. The junction had 3 bases not matched to a gene; V was cut back by 5 bases and J by 0 bases. The CDR3 is 15 amino acids. Germline CDR1 reads MNHEY; CDR2 reads SVGAGI. CDR3 bases: TGTGCCAGCAGTGGGGGGACAGGCTCCTACAATGAGCAGTTCTTC. Translating gives CASSGGTGSYNEQFF.

This clonotype was observed a single time. One end of the junction fails to match germline, which may point to a read error. The chain employs TRBV7-7 and TRBJ2-1; 10 bases match TRBD2. CDR1 is SSHAT and CDR2 is FNYEAQ in the germline V gene (reference sequence). The CDR3 consists of 16 residues. CDR3 nucleotide sequence: TGTGCTAGCAGCCCCAAGCGGGGGGGCTCCTACAATGAGCAGTTCTTC. Protein sequence: CASSPKRGGSYNEQFF.

Relative to its sample, this clonotype is medium-sized. CDR3 nucleotides: TGTGCCAGCAGTGAAGCTGCGGGGGGGAGCACAGATACGCAGTATTTT. It yields the protein CASSEAAGGSTDTQYF. The chain couples TRBV6-1 to TRBJ2-3; 9 bases fit TRBD2. Germline CDR1 MNHNS, CDR2 SASEGT. CDR3 length: 16 amino acids. V trimming: 0 bases; J trimming: 0 bases; junction bases outside the gene matches: 1.

By its share, this clonotype is medium-sized. This sequence joins TRBV30 and TRBJ1-2; 7 nucleotides align to TRBD1. V shed 4 bases and J 1 base; nucleotides not matched to a gene: 9. Germline lookup yields CDR1 GTSNPN and CDR2 SVGIG (reference sequence). This CDR3 has 15 amino acids. DNA of the CDR3: TGTGCCTGGATGTGGACAGGAGACCTTAACTATGGCTACACCTTC. This encodes CAWMWTGDLNYGYTF.

A few counts support this clonotype. The rearrangement uses TRBV6-2 or TRBV6-3 and TRBJ2-2, with 8 positions matching TRBD2. Per the germline V gene, CDR1 is MNHEY and CDR2 is SVGEGT. This CDR3 is 15 amino acids long. V lost 0 bases to trimming and J lost 6 bases; unmatched junction nucleotides: 3. CDR3 bases: TGTGCCAGCAGTTACTCCGGGGGGGCCTCCGGGGAGCTGTTTTTT. Protein product: CASSYSGGASGELFF.